Listed below are T cell receptor beta chains from one sample, sequenced in a study of T cells after posttransplantation cyclophosphamide. Method: immunoSEQ multiplex PCR; TCRdb's copy keeps in-frame clones and lacks some. The sample contains roughly 19,000 clones, about nine tenths of which appear only once. Here the sequenced sample was PBMCs, taken after allogeneic stem cell transplant with posttransplant cyclophosphamide. The receptors here all came from a female patient aged 40 to 55 who received an allogeneic stem cell transplant from a related donor, was CMV-positive, and had no GVHD. Some T cells may possibly be graft donor cells. The CDR3 runs from the conserved cysteine through the conserved F or W. D genes are given only for firm matches. Size is omitted from some rows. Given values are once, few, many or a class for expanded clones.

CASSLIPLAGAAGELFF	TGTGCCAGCAGTTTAATCCCCCTAGCGGGAGCGGCCGGGGAGCTGTTTTTT	TRBD2	TRBJ2-2	TRBV28	once
CASSLTGEGQPQHF	TGCGCCAGCAGCTTGACAGGGGAAGGGCAGCCCCAGCATTTT	TRBD1	TRBJ1-5	TRBV5-1	NA
CASSLIAERMQETQYF	TGTGCCAGCAGTCTCATAGCGGAGAGGATGCAAGAGACCCAGTACTTC	NA	TRBJ2-5	TRBV27	NA
CASKGRGSSYNEQFF	TGTGCCAGCAAAGGGCGGGGGAGCTCCTACAATGAGCAGTTCTTC	TRBD2	TRBJ2-1	TRBV28	NA
CASSPPDEETQYF	TGTGCCAGCTCACCCCCAGATGAAGAGACCCAGTACTTC	NA	TRBJ2-5	TRBV18	NA
CASSLAGAATSTDTQYF	TGTGCCAGCAGCTTAGCGGGGGCAGCGACTAGCACAGATACGCAGTATTTT	NA	TRBJ2-3	TRBV7-2	NA
CASSYSSVTF	TGTGCCAGCAGTTACTCGTCCGTCACCTTC	NA	TRBJ1-2	TRBV6-5	NA
CASNRQGASTDTQYF	TGTGCCAGCAATCGACAGGGTGCTAGCACAGATACGCAGTATTTT	TRBD1	TRBJ2-3	TRBV6-1	once
CASSESGMLMFF	TGTGCCAGCAGTGAATCAGGGATGCTTATGTTCTTC	NA	TRBJ2-1	TRBV2	NA
CASSGAGSGNQPQHF	TGTGCCAGCAGTGGGGCCGGCAGCGGCAATCAGCCCCAGCATTTT	NA	TRBJ1-5	TRBV27	once
CASSPTGTGTYEQYF	TGTGCCAGCAGTCCGACTGGGACAGGGACCTACGAGCAGTACTTC	TRBD1	TRBJ2-7	TRBV7-9	NA
CASSLSFVGGQGRKTQYF	TGTGCCAGCAGTTTATCATTTGTGGGCGGACAGGGTCGAAAGACCCAGTACTTC	TRBD1	TRBJ2-5	TRBV27	NA
CASSPGTGGVVGQPQHF	TGTGCCAGCAGCCCCGGGACAGGGGGCGTTGTGGGTCAGCCCCAGCATTTT	TRBD1	TRBJ1-5	TRBV28	NA
CSVNRKETQYF	TGCAGCGTAAACAGAAAAGAGACCCAGTACTTC	NA	TRBJ2-5	TRBV29-1	NA
CASSLTSGSYEQYF	TGTGCCAGCAGCCTGACTAGCGGGAGCTACGAGCAGTACTTC	TRBD2	TRBJ2-7	TRBV7-8	NA
CASSHPIWGQNTEAFF	TGTGCCAGCAGTCACCCTATCTGGGGGCAGAACACTGAAGCTTTCTTT	NA	TRBJ1-1	TRBV28	NA
CASSRDRAYEQYF	TGTGCCAGCAGCCGGGACAGGGCCTACGAGCAGTACTTC	TRBD1	TRBJ2-7	TRBV2	few
CASPQIQRQGAPNTGELFF	TGTGCCAGCCCCCAAATTCAGAGACAGGGGGCACCTAACACCGGGGAGCTGTTTTTT	TRBD1	TRBJ2-2	TRBV5-6	NA
CASSLVGGEQYF	TGCGCCAGCAGCTTGGTGGGGGGCGAGCAGTACTTC	NA	TRBJ2-7	TRBV5-1	NA
CASSLESGTDTQYF	TGTGCCAGCAGCTTAGAATCCGGTACAGATACGCAGTATTTT	NA	TRBJ2-3	TRBV11-3	once
CASSQGAHEQYF	TGTGCCAGCAGTCAGGGGGCTCACGAGCAGTACTTC	TRBD1	TRBJ2-7	TRBV28	NA
CATQEGLNYEQYF	TGTGCCACCCAGGAGGGGCTAAACTACGAGCAGTACTTC	NA	TRBJ2-7	TRBV28	NA
CAWSSTGTGNTPLHF	TGTGCCTGGAGCTCCACCGGGACAGGGAATACACCCCTCCACTTT	TRBD1	TRBJ1-6	TRBV30	NA
CASSPLNRGTYEQYF	TGTGCCAGCTCACCACTGAACAGGGGAACCTACGAGCAGTACTTC	TRBD1	TRBJ2-7	TRBV18	NA
CASSSTGQGAGQPQHF	TGTGCCAGTAGTTCGACGGGACAGGGGGCTGGACAGCCCCAGCATTTT	TRBD1	TRBJ1-5	TRBV19	few
CASSQGGAGEQYF	TGCGCCAGCAGCCAAGGTGGTGCGGGAGAGCAGTACTTC	NA	TRBJ2-7	TRBV4-1	NA
CASSIQGSGANVLTF	TGTGCCAGTAGTATTCAGGGATCTGGGGCCAACGTCCTGACTTTC	NA	TRBJ2-6	TRBV19	NA
CASSRGTGGFEQYF	TGCGCCAGCAGCCGGGGGACAGGGGGCTTCGAGCAGTACTTC	TRBD1	TRBJ2-7	TRBV4-3	NA
CASSSGDHSSYEQYF	TGTGCCAGCAGCTCGGGGGACCACAGCTCCTACGAGCAGTACTTC	NA	TRBJ2-7	TRBV9	NA
CAISESGTSGAYEQYF	TGTGCCATCAGTGAGTCAGGGACTAGCGGGGCCTACGAGCAGTACTTC	TRBD2	TRBJ2-7	TRBV10-3	few
CASSRGLAGGPLEQFF	TGCGCCAGCAGCAGGGGACTAGCGGGAGGGCCCCTTGAGCAGTTCTTC	TRBD2	TRBJ2-1	TRBV5-1	NA
CASSLGLTSGGGAKNIQYF	TGTGCCAGCAGCTTAGGACTAACTAGCGGAGGTGGGGCCAAAAACATTCAGTACTTC	TRBD2	TRBJ2-4	TRBV11-2	NA
CASSFGGSYEQYF	TGTGCCAGCAGCTTCGGGGGTTCCTACGAGCAGTACTTC	NA	TRBJ2-7	TRBV7-2	NA
CASSQVRDSYEQYF	TGCGCCAGCAGCCAAGTTCGGGATTCCTACGAGCAGTACTTC	NA	TRBJ2-7	TRBV4-1	NA
CASSFGTSLSGETQYF	TGCGCCAGCAGCTTCGGGACTAGCCTCTCAGGGGAGACCCAGTACTTC	TRBD2	TRBJ2-5	TRBV5-1	NA
CASSPRGSGSYNEQFF	TGTGCCAGCTCACCGCGGGGTAGCGGATCGTACAATGAGCAGTTCTTC	NA	TRBJ2-1	TRBV18	NA
CASSLERTGHIFFYGYTF	TGTGCCAGCAGCTTAGAGAGGACGGGACACATCTTTTTCTATGGCTACACCTTC	NA	TRBJ1-2	TRBV7-2	NA
CASSSTRTGGAYEQYF	TGTGCCAGCAGTTCCACTCGGACAGGGGGCGCCTACGAGCAGTACTTC	TRBD1	TRBJ2-7	TRBV27	NA
CAISGDRGGGQPQHF	TGTGCCATCAGCGGCGACAGGGGTGGCGGTCAGCCCCAGCATTTT	TRBD1	TRBJ1-5	TRBV10-3	NA
CSARGKREDGF	TGCAGTGCTAGAGGCAAGCGGGAGGACGGGTTC	TRBD2	TRBJ2-7	TRBV20-1	NA
CASSLELAASYEQYF	TGTGCCAGCAGCTTGGAACTAGCGGCCTCTTACGAGCAGTACTTC	TRBD2	TRBJ2-7	TRBV5-4	NA
CASSPPIRNEQFF	TGTGCCAGCTCACCACCGATCAGGAATGAGCAGTTCTTC	NA	TRBJ2-1	TRBV18	NA
CASSSPRDRDTEAFF	TGTGCCAGCAGTTCCCCCCGGGACAGGGACACTGAAGCTTTCTTT	TRBD1	TRBJ1-1	TRBV28	NA
CASSLNDRGQQPQHF	TGTGCCAGCAGCTTAAATGACAGGGGGCAGCAGCCCCAGCATTTT	TRBD1	TRBJ1-5	TRBV5-8	NA
CASTLDSSYEQYF	TGTGCCAGCACCCTAGACAGCTCCTACGAGCAGTACTTC	NA	TRBJ2-7	TRBV28	NA
CASSWGQYSRETQYF	TGCGCCAGCAGCTGGGGACAGTATTCAAGGGAGACCCAGTACTTC	TRBD1	TRBJ2-5	TRBV5-1	NA
CASSSTGGGDLTYEQYF	TGTGCCAGCAGCTCCACCGGGGGGGGCGACTTGACCTACGAGCAGTACTTC	TRBD2	TRBJ2-7	TRBV13	NA
CAWISTGGPGELFF	TGTGCCTGGATCTCCACCGGGGGGCCCGGGGAGCTGTTTTTT	NA	TRBJ2-2	TRBV30	NA
CASSQRQGAYEQYF	TGTGCCAGCTCACAGAGACAGGGGGCCTACGAGCAGTACTTC	TRBD1	TRBJ2-7	TRBV18	NA
CASGGFFGTQSTDTQYF	TGTGCCAGTGGGGGCTTCTTCGGGACCCAGAGCACAGATACGCAGTATTTT	NA	TRBJ2-3	TRBV7-8	NA
CASSIDRRSGNTIYF	TGTGCCAGTAGTATAGATCGTCGCTCTGGAAACACCATATATTTT	NA	TRBJ1-3	TRBV19	NA